The 25 T cell receptor beta chains below were found in one sample sequenced in a study of PD-1 blockade in classical Hodgkin lymphoma. Documented time point: newly diagnosed, previously untreated cHL patient sample. The table came from immunoSEQ multiplex PCR; TCRdb's copy has only in-frame clones and leaves some out. The sample has about 7,100 clones, around 79% seen once. Sequences were obtained from peripheral blood mononuclear cells (PBMCs). The receptor set was obtained from a human donor with classical Hodgkin lymphoma.

CDR3 bases: TGTGCCAGCAGCGTAGGGGGCAACTCTGGAAACACCATATATTTT. Its translation is CASSVGGNSGNTIYF. The chain carries TRBV9 and TRBJ1-3; D may be TRBD1 (5 bases). This CDR3 has 15 residues. Trimming shortened V by 0 bases and J by 0 bases, and 7 bases separated the two germline ends. Per germline, CDR1 SGDLS and CDR2 YYNGEE.

The CDR3 DNA reads as TGCGCCAGCAGCCCGATGCCCGGGCGACAAGAGACCCAGTACTTC. It codes for CASSPMPGRQETQYF. J is TRBJ2-5 and V is TRBV5-1; the D is unclear. CDR3 size: 15 residues. Germline CDR1 is SGHRS and CDR2 is YFSETQ. Trimming took off 4 bases at V and 2 bases at J, with 15 bases between the two ends.

The chain couples TRBV14 to TRBJ2-2; the match to TRBD2 covers 14 bases. J gave up 4 bases and V 4 bases, and 11 bases lay outside the gene matches. The CDR3 is made up of 19 amino acids. From germline, CDR1 is SGHDN and CDR2 FVKESK. The CDR3 reads CASSPRLAGGLFSTGELFF. The CDR3 nucleotides are TGTGCCAGCAGCCCCCGACTAGCGGGGGGGCTTTTCAGCACCGGGGAGCTGTTTTTT.

The rearrangement joins TRBV7-2 to TRBJ1-2; 8 bases agree with TRBD1. The CDR3 sequence is 13 residues long. Germline loops: CDR1 SGHTA, CDR2 FQGNSA. The V segment lost 7 bases and the J segment 4 bases; nucleotides outside the gene matches: 5. CDR3 residues: CASTITGGYGYTF. In DNA form, the CDR3 reads TGTGCCAGCACCATAACAGGGGGCTATGGCTACACCTTC.

This chain uses TRBV5-4 with TRBJ1-2; 7 positions match TRBD1. This CDR3 has 15 amino acids. Germline V lookup: CDR1 SGHNT, CDR2 YYREEE (reference sequence). J gave up 5 bases and V 4 bases, and 11 bases lay outside the gene matches. CDR3 sequence: CASSPRTGDQYGYTF. The CDR3, as DNA: TGTGCCAGCAGCCCCCGGACAGGCGACCAATATGGCTACACCTTC.

The DNA for the CDR3 is TGTGCCAGCAGCTGGACAGGGCAAGAAAAACTGTTTTTT. This translates into CASSWTGQEKLFF. V usage is TRBV2 and J usage is TRBJ1-4; TRBD1 matches 8 bases. The CDR3 has 13 residues. Germline V CDR1 and CDR2: SNHLY, FYNNEI. J lost 8 bases, V lost 6 bases, and 5 bases had no gene match.

The chain recombines TRBV6-1 with TRBJ2-7; 10 bases map to TRBD2. J lost 7 bases, V lost 1 base, and 7 bases had no gene match. CDR1 is MNHNS and CDR2 is SASEGT in the germline V gene. The CDR3 spans 15 residues. The CDR3 bases are TGTGCCAGCAGTGAAGGAGCGGGAGGGCCGTCGGAGCAGTACTTC. Translation gives CASSEGAGGPSEQYF.

CDR3 DNA: TGTGCCAGCAGCTCCGGGACAGAGAACACCGGGGAGCTGTTTTTT. Residues: CASSSGTENTGELFF. The genes are TRBV9 and TRBJ2-2, with 7 bases identical to TRBD1. This CDR3 spans 15 amino acids. V was clipped by 4 bases and J by 1 base; unmatched bases: 4. Germline CDR1 is SGDLS and CDR2 is YYNGEE.

The chain couples TRBV5-4 to TRBJ1-1; 11 bases match TRBD1. The CDR3 is made up of 14 amino acids. Per germline, CDR1 SGHNT and CDR2 YYREEE (reference sequence). Trimming at V came to 4 bases and at J to 10 bases, leaving 9 bases not matched to a gene. The CDR3 loop reads CASSPGQGALLAFF. In DNA form, the CDR3 reads TGTGCCAGCAGCCCAGGACAGGGGGCTTTGTTAGCTTTCTTT.

Comments on this clone: An end of the junction differs from the germline gene, which may be a read error. The chain combines TRBV6-4 with TRBJ2-3, with D tentatively TRBD1 (6 bases). The CDR3 loop spans 14 amino acids. Germline V gene sequence: CDR1 MRHNA, CDR2 SNTAGT. The CDR3, as DNA: TGTGCCGGCAGTGAACAGGGTGGGGCAGATACGCAGTATTTT. As protein: CAGSEQGGADTQYF.

The V gene is TRBV6-5, the J gene TRBJ1-2; D not resolved. V lost 7 bases and J 7 bases, leaving 13 bases between the germline ends. The length of the CDR3 is 12 residues. Germline CDR1 MNHEY, CDR2 SVGAGI. CDR3 in amino acids: CASKFDTGGYTF. CDR3 bases: TGTGCCAGCAAGTTCGACACTGGTGGCTACACCTTC.

In nucleotides, the CDR3 is TGCGCCAGCAGCTACGGGCCCTCCACAGATACGCAGTATTTT. This translates into CASSYGPSTDTQYF. The chain is built from TRBV5-1 and TRBJ2-3; no clear D gene. In germline, CDR1 is SGHRS, CDR2 YFSETQ. V lost 3 bases to trimming and J lost 2 bases, with 10 bases between them. This CDR3 is 14 amino acids long.

In its sample, this clone was seen once. In DNA form, the CDR3 reads TGTGCCAGCAGTTTACTAGCGGTTGAGACCCAGTACTTC. It yields the protein CASSLLAVETQYF. The chain links TRBV2 to TRBJ2-5; 8 nucleotides line up with TRBD2. The J segment lost 5 bases and the V segment lost 5 bases, leaving 4 bases of the junction unmatched. From germline, CDR1 is SNHLY and CDR2 FYNNEI. The CDR3 has 13 amino acids.

V gene TRBV2 combines with J gene TRBJ2-6; D is undetermined. The germline V and J ends were trimmed by 5 bases and 0 bases, with 5 bases remaining between them. This CDR3 contains 14 residues. Germline V gene lookup returns CDR1 SNHLY and CDR2 FYNNEI. CDR3 bases: TGTGCCAGCAGTACAAGCTCTGGGGCCAACGTCCTGACTTTC. Residues: CASSTSSGANVLTF.

CDR3 region: CASSPRLENEKLFF. CDR3 coding DNA: TGTGCCAGCAGCCCCCGCCTGGAGAATGAAAAACTGTTTTTT. The chain joins TRBV5-5 to TRBJ1-4; no clear D gene. The CDR3 has 14 residues. In germline, CDR1 is SGHKS, CDR2 YYEKEE (reference sequence). Deletions cut 4 bases from V and 5 bases from J, with 12 bases between. The full variable domain, its missing parts supplied by reference TRBV5-5 and TRBJ1-4, is DAGVTQSPTHLIKTRGQQVTLRCSPISGHKSVSWYQQVLGQGPQFIFQYYEKEERGRGNFPDRFSARQFPNYSSELNVNALLLGDSALYLCASSPRLENEKLFFGSGTQLSVL.

V is TRBV6-1 and J is TRBJ1-5; TRBD1 is a possible D gene (5 bases). Germline loops: CDR1 MNHNS, CDR2 SASEGT. The CDR3 contains 15 residues. V was cut by 8 bases and J by 0 bases, with 14 bases left in between. This CDR3 is CASSGASYSNQPQHF. The CDR3 DNA follows: TGTGCCAGCTCTGGGGCCTCGTATAGCAATCAGCCCCAGCATTTT.

This clone appeared a single time. The chain carries TRBV6-6 and TRBJ1-1; unclear D gene. Deletions cut 8 bases from V and 0 bases from J, with 13 bases between. CDR3 size: 14 residues. CDR1 is MNHNY and CDR2 is SVGAGI in the germline V gene (reference sequence). CDR3 protein: CASGRFTLNTEAFF. The CDR3 bases are TGTGCCAGCGGCCGTTTTACCTTGAACACTGAAGCTTTCTTT.

The CDR3 DNA reads TGTGCCAGCAGCTTAGTGGGCGGCAGGGGAGATACGCAGTATTTT. It translates to CASSLVGGRGDTQYF. The V and J genes are TRBV11-2 and TRBJ2-3, with D perhaps TRBD1 (6 bases). V was pared by 1 base and J by 5 bases, with 13 bases between. Per the germline V gene, CDR1 is SGHAT and CDR2 is FQNNGV. The CDR3 is 15 residues long.

This clone was picked up one time. The chain is built from TRBV5-1 and TRBJ2-5; D is unresolved. V was clipped by 2 bases and J by 1 base, with 9 bases between them. This CDR3 spans 14 amino acids. Germline assignment: CDR1 SGHRS and CDR2 YFSETQ. CDR3 sequence reads: CASSFSTPQETQYF. The CDR3 nucleotides are TGCGCCAGCAGCTTTTCTACACCCCAAGAGACCCAGTACTTC.

The chain is built from TRBV6-1 and TRBJ1-5, with D tentatively TRBD1 (5 bases). V was shortened by 4 bases and J by 11 bases, with 15 bases between the two germline ends. The CDR3 sequence is 13 residues long. The germline gives CDR1 MNHNS, CDR2 SASEGT. CDR3 sequence (DNA): TGTGCCAGCAGTGTCCCGGGGCCTGTGGCCCAGCATTTT. Residues: CASSVPGPVAQHF.

The chain uses TRBV11-1 and TRBJ2-1, with TRBD1 matching 9 bases. The germline CDR1 and CDR2 sequences are SGHAT and FQDESV (reference sequence). The CDR3 is made up of 15 amino acids. V trimming: 1 base; J trimming: 9 bases; junction bases outside the gene matches: 7. The CDR3, as DNA: TGTGCCAGCAGCTTAGGTCGGACAGGGGAGGGTGAGCAGTTCTTC. It yields the protein CASSLGRTGEGEQFF.

This clone was recorded a few times. The chain is built from TRBV21-1 and TRBJ1-1. TRBV21-1 is tagged as a pseudogene. The CDR3 length is 14 residues. Here the CDR3 DNA reads TGTGCCAGCCGCTTCTACCAGGGGAGGACTGAAGCTTTCTTT. Translation: CASRFYQGRTEAFF.

The rearrangement uses TRBV27 and TRBJ2-3; 10 nucleotides align to TRBD2. This CDR3 is built from 17 residues. Germline V CDR1 and CDR2: MNHEY, SMNVEV (reference sequence). J lost 3 bases, V lost 1 base, and 7 bases had no gene match. CDR3: CASSLFGAGGRTDTQYF. For the CDR3, the DNA is TGTGCCAGCAGTTTATTTGGAGCGGGAGGGAGGACAGATACGCAGTATTTT.

This clone was counted between two and nine times. The chain employs TRBV2 and TRBJ1-4; TRBD1 matches at 8 bases. The CDR3 runs 14 residues. Trimming at V came to 6 bases and at J to 7 bases, leaving 7 bases not matched to a gene. Germline CDR1 reads SNHLY; CDR2 reads FYNNEI. The CDR3 spells CASRPTGGFEKLFF. The CDR3 bases are TGTGCCAGCAGACCAACAGGGGGTTTTGAAAAACTGTTTTTT.

The chain combines TRBV2 with TRBJ2-7; possible D gene TRBD1, 6 bases. Germline-derived CDR1 and CDR2 are SNHLY and FYNNEI. The CDR3 is made up of 14 amino acids. The germline V and J ends were trimmed by 4 bases and 2 bases, with 12 bases remaining between them. The CDR3 nucleotides read TGTGCCAGCAGTGTGAACAGGGCTACCTACGAGCAGTACTTC. Translation: CASSVNRATYEQYF.